This T cell receptor (beta chain) was identified during a study of shared clonotypes between healthy human individuals. The assay was immunoSEQ multiplex PCR, and TCRdb's table has in-frame clones only and misses some. The sample yields millions of clones, approximately 90% seen once. Every contributor of samples was a Caucasian grown-up residing in Nashville, Tennessee. Germline CDR1 WNHNN, CDR2 SYGVQD (reference sequence). Between the trimmed V and J ends, which lost 8 bases and 1 base, there was a span of 9 bases. The CDR3 consists of 13 residues. The chain joins TRBV10-1 to TRBJ2-1; possibly TRBD1 or TRBD2 for D (5 bases each). This receptor was obtained from a man aged 18-30 years in good health. What was sequenced was naive CD4+ T cells sorted from blood. Documented subset: CD45RA+ positively selected. The CDR3 loop reads CASPGRSYNEQFF. The CDR3 DNA follows: TGCGCCAGCCCGGGGCGGTCCTACAATGAGCAGTTCTTC.